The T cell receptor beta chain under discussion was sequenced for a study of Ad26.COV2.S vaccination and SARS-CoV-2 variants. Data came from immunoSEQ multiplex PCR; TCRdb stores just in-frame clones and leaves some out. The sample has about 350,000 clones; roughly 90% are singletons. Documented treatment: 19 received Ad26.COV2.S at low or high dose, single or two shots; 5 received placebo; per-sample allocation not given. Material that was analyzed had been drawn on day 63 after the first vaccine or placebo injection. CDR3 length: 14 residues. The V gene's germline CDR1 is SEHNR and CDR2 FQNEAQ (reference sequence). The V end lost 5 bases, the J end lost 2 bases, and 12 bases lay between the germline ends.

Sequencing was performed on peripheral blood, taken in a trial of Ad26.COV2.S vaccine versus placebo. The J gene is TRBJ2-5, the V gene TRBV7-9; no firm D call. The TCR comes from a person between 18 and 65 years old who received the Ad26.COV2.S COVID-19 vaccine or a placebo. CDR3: CASSIETSQETQYF. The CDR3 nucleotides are TGTGCCAGCAGCATAGAGACTTCGCAAGAGACCCAGTACTTC.